The rows below give T cell receptor beta chains drawn from one sample of a study of OX40 agonist ivuxolimab in advanced cancers. TCRdb's copy holds only in-frame clones and misses some; the assay was immunoSEQ multiplex PCR. The sample lists about 55,000 clones, 86% occurring once. The sequencing used CD4+ or CD8+ T cells sorted from blood, collected in a trial of the OX40 agonist ivuxolimab. Receptors were obtained from an adult with an advanced solid tumor such as melanoma, head and neck, liver or kidney cancer. Both conserved end residues are part of each CDR3. Each record gives: J gene, V gene, D gene, CDR3 protein, CDR3 DNA. The D gene is left open where the match is weak.

J: TRBJ1-5
V: TRBV6-5
D: TRBD1
CDR3: CASSYSGQGNQPQHF
DNA: TGTGCCAGCAGTTACTCCGGACAGGGAAATCAGCCCCAGCATTTT

J: TRBJ1-2
V: TRBV27
D: -
CDR3: CASSLQANYGYTF
DNA: TGTGCCAGCAGTTTGCAAGCTAACTATGGCTACACCTTC

J: TRBJ2-1
V: TRBV6-5
D: TRBD1
CDR3: CASSQTGGYNEQFF
DNA: TGTGCCAGCAGCCAAACAGGGGGCTACAATGAGCAGTTCTTC

J: TRBJ2-7
V: TRBV27
D: -
CDR3: CASSWGQGTYEQYF
DNA: TGTGCCAGCAGTTGGGGGCAGGGCACTTACGAGCAGTACTTC

J: TRBJ2-1
V: TRBV9
D: -
CDR3: CASSGSWDEQFF
DNA: TGTGCCAGCAGCGGCTCATGGGATGAGCAGTTCTTC

J: TRBJ2-1
V: TRBV5-4
D: TRBD2
CDR3: CASSLGLAGADEQFF
DNA: TGTGCCAGCAGCTTGGGACTAGCGGGGGCAGATGAGCAGTTCTTC

J: TRBJ1-1
V: TRBV28
D: -
CDR3: CASSLWSRRESEAFF
DNA: TGTGCCAGCAGTTTATGGTCCAGGAGAGAGTCTGAAGCTTTCTTT

J: TRBJ1-6
V: TRBV11-2
D: -
CDR3: CASSSTPSSYNSPLHF
DNA: TGTGCCAGCAGCTCGACACCGAGCTCCTATAATTCACCCCTCCACTTT

J: TRBJ2-7
V: TRBV5-5
D: -
CDR3: CASSLVQGSAYEQYF
DNA: TGTGCCAGCAGCTTGGTCCAGGGTAGTGCCTACGAGCAGTACTTC

J: TRBJ1-4
V: TRBV7-8
D: TRBD1
CDR3: CASSPRTGVEEKLFF
DNA: TGTGCCAGCAGCCCCCGGACAGGGGTCGAAGAAAAACTGTTTTTT